These T cell receptor beta chains were read from a single sample in a study of T cells expressing NK-cell markers. TCRdb reworked the 5' RACE reads into one entry per CDR3 protein, no DNA. Recorded for this sample: about 260,000 distinct CDR3 sequences. Material for sequencing was blood T cells: a sorted CD56 or NKG2C T cell subset, CD4+ or CD8+ T cells, or bulk PBMC T cells (not recorded which). These receptor sequences come from a woman between 18 and 75 years old in good health. CDR3s include the opening cysteine and the closing phenylalanine or tryptophan.

>TRBJ2-2|TRBV6-5
CASSYGRTNTGELFF
>TRBJ1-1|TRBV18
CASSPFEGADTEAFF
>TRBJ2-1|TRBV7-2
CASSSKLEGGQFF
>TRBJ2-7|TRBV12-3/TRBV12-4
CASSLGGSGSEQYF
>TRBJ2-2|TRBV20-1
CSAGRLGANTGELFF
>TRBJ2-7|TRBV9
CASSVDPAGEQYF
>TRBJ2-1|TRBV5-5
CASSSPDWGKYNEQFF
>TRBJ2-2|TRBV29-1
CSVDRGRGAGELFF
>TRBJ2-5|TRBV7-9
CASSLSGAGEETQYF
>TRBJ2-7|TRBV3-1
CASSQGAASYEQYF
>TRBJ2-1|TRBV20-1
CSLGTSGGNEQFF
>TRBJ2-1|TRBV2
CASSPSGSITQNEQFF
>TRBJ1-2|TRBV6-5
CASSYGGGRAGYGYTF
>TRBJ2-1|TRBV3-1
CASSQVKRGVSYNEQFF
>TRBJ2-2|TRBV5-1
CASSLDLLMNTGELFF
>TRBJ1-6|TRBV4-1
CASSHGYSGQINSPLHF
>TRBJ2-3|TRBV5-1
CASSLGGGPSDTQYF
>TRBJ2-5|TRBV20-1
CSANIYRAFQETQYF
>TRBJ2-2|TRBV7-2
CASSLMGHNTGELFF
>TRBJ1-6|TRBV7-2
CASSPYRDRASDSPLHF
>TRBJ2-1|TRBV27
CASSPRTSGIDEQFF
>TRBJ1-2|TRBV7-3
CASSLTGDHGYTF
>TRBJ2-1|TRBV7-9
CASSSARNEQFF
>TRBJ2-4|TRBV5-1
CASSTGQGGWSKNIQYF
>TRBJ1-1|TRBV29-1
CSGSQGLSTEAFF
>TRBJ2-5|TRBV27
CASGWGVETQYF